These 28 T cell receptor beta chains came from one sample sequenced in a study of long-term antiretroviral therapy in people with HIV (dated by TCRdb to between 2021 and 2024). The immunoSEQ hsTCRB v3.0 assay was used at survey level resolution to sequence the TRB variable region. The clones in this table, taken by TCRdb from immuneACCESS, are in-frame only. Not every clone is retained; where verified, under half of the shortfall comes from an unresolved V gene, and the cause of the rest is unknown. This sample comprises more than 15,000 clones, roughly 94% of them detected only once. The ten largest clones take up roughly 4.5% of the sample. The sample in question was unsorted PBMCs, obtained 6 to 6.5 years after starting antiretroviral therapy. Source of these receptors: a woman aged 45-59 years with HIV.

The chain is built from TRBV5-4 and TRBJ2-3; D is possibly TRBD2 (5 bases). CDR1 and CDR2 from the germline V gene are SGHNT and YYREEE (reference sequence). This CDR3 region has 13 residues. V lost 0 bases and J lost 6, with 8 bases in between. The CDR3 loop reads CASSLGLMDTQYF. The CDR3 DNA reads TGTGCCAGCAGCTTGGGACTAATGGATACGCAGTATTTT.

The chain is built from TRBV28 and TRBJ2-2, with D maybe TRBD2 (5 bases). Germline loops: CDR1 MDHEN, CDR2 SYDVKM. Trimming left V 8 bases short and J 7 bases short, with 11 bases between. This CDR3 has 12 amino acids. The CDR3 loop is CASGGRGGELFF. The CDR3 bases are TGTGCCAGCGGCGGGCGTGGCGGGGAGCTGTTTTTT.

This chain joins TRBV27 and TRBJ2-7; 10 bases are a match to TRBD1. The CDR3 extends over 14 amino acids. Per germline, CDR1 MNHEY and CDR2 SMNVEV (reference sequence). With V trimmed by 6 bases and J by 3 bases, 5 bases remained unmatched. The CDR3 region has the DNA TGTGCCAGCAGGACAGGGGGCTTTGTCTACGAGCAGTACTTC. Translated: CASRTGGFVYEQYF.

The chain uses TRBV7-3 and TRBJ2-6; 8 bases agree with TRBD1. CDR1 is SGHTA, CDR2 FQGTGA, per germline. The CDR3 is 15 amino acids. V was clipped by 4 bases and J by 2 bases; unmatched bases: 1. In DNA, the CDR3 is TGTGCCAGCAGCTCACAGGGGGCTGGGGCCAACGTCCTGACTTTC. This gives the protein CASSSQGAGANVLTF.

The V gene is TRBV7-6, the J gene TRBJ2-7; TRBD1 matches 9 bases. Germline CDR1 is SGHVS and CDR2 is FNYEAQ. The V segment lost 4 bases and the J segment 4 bases; nucleotides outside the gene matches: 11. The CDR3 runs to 16 residues. CDR3 loop: CASSSTGGTGFYEQYF. CDR3 DNA sequence: TGTGCCAGCAGCTCCACCGGGGGGACAGGGTTTTACGAGCAGTACTTC.

This chain links TRBV27 with TRBJ2-1, with 9 bases fitting TRBD1. The germline gives CDR1 MNHEY, CDR2 SMNVEV (reference sequence). This CDR3 contains 13 residues. V gave up 6 bases and J gave up 8 bases; unmatched junction bases: 5. CDR3 sequence (DNA): TGTGCCAGCAGAGGGACAGGGTCTCATGAGCAGTTCTTC. The encoded protein is CASRGTGSHEQFF.

The chain employs TRBV6-6 and TRBJ2-1; D not certain. The germline V gene has CDR1 MNHNY and CDR2 SVGAGI (reference sequence). Trimming removed 4 bases from V and 3 bases from J, with 10 bases in between. The CDR3 has 14 residues. In DNA form, the CDR3 reads TGTGCCAGCAGTTCCCCAGCAGGCTACAATGAGCAGTTCTTC. This translates into CASSSPAGYNEQFF.

This chain links TRBV7-2 with TRBJ2-2; possibly TRBD1 or TRBD2 for D (6 bases each). The CDR3 extends over 17 amino acids. Germline CDR1 is SGHTA and CDR2 is FQGNSA. Trimming took off 1 base at V and 7 bases at J, with 19 bases between the two ends. The CDR3 region has the DNA TGTGCCAGCAGCTTAGGGAGGGGGACTCCTAACGGCGGGGAGCTGTTTTTT. It yields the protein CASSLGRGTPNGGELFF. The full variable domain, with the rest looked up from reference TRBV7-2 and TRBJ2-2, is GAGVSQSPSNKVTEKGKDVELRCDPISGHTALYWYRQSLGQGLEFLIYFQGNSAPDKSGLPSDRFSAERTGGSVSTLTIQRTQQEDSAVYLCASSLGRGTPNGGELFFGEGSRLTVL.

The chain combines TRBV7-6 with TRBJ2-5; no reliable D call. Germline V lookup: CDR1 SGHVS, CDR2 FNYEAQ. The CDR3 length is 11 residues. Trimming pared 6 bases from V and 0 bases from J, leaving 2 bases between. The CDR3 DNA sequence: TGTGCCAGCAGTTACCAAGAGACCCAGTACTTC. It specifies CASSYQETQYF.

The table lists this clone with a count of one. The genes are TRBV5-6 and TRBJ2-5, with D uncertain. Between the trimmed V and J ends, which lost 0 bases and 5 bases, there was a span of 14 bases. CDR1 and CDR2 (germline): SGHDT, YYEEEE. The length of the CDR3 is 15 residues. The CDR3, as DNA: TGTGCCAGCAGCTTGGTGCAGGATGATCGGGAGACCCAGTACTTC. This encodes CASSLVQDDRETQYF. Combining the CDR3 with reference TRBV5-6 and TRBJ2-5 gives the whole variable domain DAGVTQSPTHLIKTRGQQVTLRCSPKSGHDTVSWYQQALGQGPQFIFQYYEEEERQRGNFPDRFSGHQFPNYSSELNVNALLLGDSALYLCASSLVQDDRETQYFGPGTRLLVL.

CDR3 nucleotides: TGCAGCGTCGTAGGTCGGTATGGCTACACCTTC. Its protein is CSVVGRYGYTF. The chain couples TRBV29-1 to TRBJ1-2; D gene unclear. The germline V and J ends were trimmed by 6 bases and 5 bases, with 10 bases remaining between them. Germline CDR1 reads SQVTM; CDR2 reads ANQGSEA. The CDR3 is 11 amino acids.

The chain recombines TRBV5-4 with TRBJ2-1; D unresolved. Trimming left V 4 bases short and J 0 bases short, with 8 bases between. The CDR3 runs to 14 residues. Germline-derived CDR1 and CDR2 are SGHNT and YYREEE (reference sequence). As DNA, the CDR3 is TGTGCCAGCAGCAACCGGGCCTCCTACAATGAGCAGTTCTTC. Residues: CASSNRASYNEQFF. Full variable domain (missing parts from reference TRBV5-4 and TRBJ2-1): ETGVTQSPTHLIKTRGQQVTLRCSSQSGHNTVSWYQQALGQGPQFIFQYYREEENGRGNFPPRFSGLQFPNYSSELNVNALELDDSALYLCASSNRASYNEQFFGPGTRLTVL.

The chain is built from TRBV19 and TRBJ2-7, with TRBD2 matching 7 bases. V lost 4 bases and J lost 2; bases outside the gene matches: 2. This CDR3 has 13 residues. CDR1 and CDR2 from the germline V gene are LNHDA and SQIVND (reference sequence). The CDR3 bases are TGTGCCAGTAGTAAGGGGAGGGCCTACGAGCAGTACTTC. This translates into CASSKGRAYEQYF.

The chain is built from TRBV5-6 and TRBJ2-4; 8 nucleotides align to TRBD1. V lost 4 bases to trimming and J lost 9 bases; unmatched junction nucleotides: 18. The germline gives CDR1 SGHDT, CDR2 YYEEEE. This CDR3 spans 17 amino acids. The DNA for the CDR3 is TGTGCCAGCAGCGGGGACCAGACAGGGGAGACCAGGGTCATTCAGTACTTC. It yields the protein CASSGDQTGETRVIQYF. Looking up the rest from reference TRBV5-6 and TRBJ2-4 gives the full variable domain: DAGVTQSPTHLIKTRGQQVTLRCSPKSGHDTVSWYQQALGQGPQFIFQYYEEEERQRGNFPDRFSGHQFPNYSSELNVNALLLGDSALYLCASSGDQTGETRVIQYFGAGTRLSVL.

The genes are TRBV4-1 and TRBJ2-1, with 12 positions matching TRBD2. Germline-derived CDR1 and CDR2 are MGHRA and YSYEKL. There are 16 residues in the CDR3. V lost 4 bases to trimming and J lost 6 bases; unmatched junction nucleotides: 7. The chain's CDR3 is CASSPPSGRDVNEQFF. As DNA, the CDR3 is TGCGCCAGCAGCCCCCCTAGCGGGAGGGATGTCAATGAGCAGTTCTTC.

The chain has TRBV11-1 and TRBJ2-7; D ambiguous. The CDR3 consists of 11 residues. V was cut by 5 bases and J by 6 bases, with 8 bases left in between. CDR1 is SGHAT and CDR2 is FQDESV in the germline V gene (reference sequence). The CDR3 region has the DNA TGTGCCAGCAGCCACGGCCGCGAGCAGTACTTC. Residues: CASSHGREQYF.

This chain joins TRBV5-6 and TRBJ2-3, with 12 bases matching TRBD2. Per germline, CDR1 SGHDT and CDR2 YYEEEE. CDR3 length: 16 residues. J gave up 0 bases and V 4 bases, and 3 bases lay outside the gene matches. The CDR3 nucleotides are TGTGCCAGCAGCCACGGACTAGCGGGAAGCACAGATACGCAGTATTTT. It is translated as CASSHGLAGSTDTQYF.

The DNA for the CDR3 is TGCGCCAGCAGGGCGGAGACTAGCTCTTACAATGAGCAGTTCTTC. Translated: CASRAETSSYNEQFF. The chain is built from TRBV5-1 and TRBJ2-1, with TRBD2 matching over 7 bases. The CDR3 is 15 amino acids. Germline V CDR1 and CDR2: SGHRS, YFSETQ. V lost 5 bases to trimming and J lost 4 bases; unmatched junction nucleotides: 9.

This clone occurred once. The chain combines TRBV28 with TRBJ2-3; 14 bases align to TRBD2. Germline V gene sequence: CDR1 MDHEN, CDR2 SYDVKM. The CDR3 is 15 amino acids. The V gene end was trimmed by 6 bases and the J gene end by 4 bases; junction bases not matched to a gene: 3. The CDR3: CASRGLAGVSDTQYF. The DNA for the CDR3 is TGTGCCAGCAGGGGACTAGCGGGAGTTTCAGATACGCAGTATTTT.

This chain joins TRBV28 and TRBJ2-5; possibly TRBD2 for D (6 bases). V was trimmed by 1 base and J by 4 bases, leaving 10 bases between them. Germline CDR1 reads MDHEN; CDR2 reads SYDVKM. The CDR3 totals 14 residues. Here the CDR3 DNA reads TGTGCCAGCAGTTTATTACTGGAGGGAGAGACCCAGTACTTC. Its translation: CASSLLLEGETQYF.

The rearrangement links TRBV25-1 to TRBJ2-3, with 9 bases identical to TRBD1. The CDR3 length is 15 residues. Trimming took 3 bases from V and 1 from J; bases not matched to a gene: 2. The germline V gene has CDR1 MGHDK and CDR2 SYGVNS. CDR3 bases: TGTGCCAGCAGTGACAGGACAGGGGGCACAGATACGCAGTATTTT. Its protein product is CASSDRTGGTDTQYF.

This sequence joins TRBV7-9 and TRBJ1-5; D unresolved. The length of the CDR3 is 17 residues. CDR1 and CDR2 (germline): SEHNR, FQNEAQ (reference sequence). Trimming removed 5 bases at V and 4 bases at J, with 21 bases between. CDR3 in amino acids: CASSPDPPEGLNQPQHF. CDR3 sequence (DNA): TGTGCCAGCAGCCCAGACCCACCGGAAGGCCTTAATCAGCCCCAGCATTTT.

The rearrangement joins TRBV6-4 to TRBJ1-2, with unresolved D. V lost 3 bases, J lost 5 bases, and 13 bases lay in between. CDR3 size: 14 residues. The V gene's germline CDR1 is MRHNA and CDR2 SNTAGT. This CDR3 is CASSEGPAGYGYTF. The CDR3 bases are TGTGCCAGCAGTGAAGGCCCGGCGGGGTATGGCTACACCTTC.

The V and J genes are TRBV7-8 and TRBJ1-1; a weak D match, TRBD1 (5 bases). Between the trimmed V and J ends, which lost 1 base and 7 bases, there was a span of 10 bases. Germline V CDR1 and CDR2: SGHVS, FQNEAQ. CDR3 size: 13 residues. CDR3 loop: CASSLVSGNEAFF. CDR3 nucleotides: TGTGCCAGCAGCTTAGTGTCAGGGAATGAAGCTTTCTTT.

The V and J genes are TRBV6-6 and TRBJ2-7, with a tentative D call TRBD1 (6 bases). V gave up 4 bases and J gave up 2 bases, with 12 bases separating them. From germline, CDR1 is MNHNY and CDR2 SVGAGI (reference sequence). CDR3 length: 14 amino acids. The CDR3, as DNA: TGTGCCAGCAGTTTCACCGGGACACCCTACGAGCAGTACTTC. Translated: CASSFTGTPYEQYF.

In its sample, this clone was seen once. The CDR3 nucleotides read TGTGCCAGCAGCTTGGTCGGGAACACTGAAGCTTTCTTT. Residues: CASSLVGNTEAFF. The chain is built from TRBV11-2 and TRBJ1-1; D is uncertain. V was clipped by 3 bases and J by 1 base, with 6 bases between them. The CDR3 runs to 13 residues. Germline lookup yields CDR1 SGHAT and CDR2 FQNNGV.

The chain links TRBV19 to TRBJ1-5; TRBD1 agrees at 7 bases. Germline trimming cut 9 bases from V and 7 bases from J; bases unmatched to any gene: 9. The CDR3 contains 13 residues. CDR1 and CDR2 from the germline V gene are LNHDA and SQIVND (reference sequence). The CDR3 protein is CARNDRASQPQHF. The DNA for the CDR3 is TGTGCCAGAAATGACAGGGCGTCCCAGCCCCAGCATTTT.

CDR3: CASSLGTGQENQPQHF. Written as DNA, the CDR3 is TGTGCCAGCAGTTTAGGGACAGGGCAAGAAAATCAGCCCCAGCATTTT. The V call is TRBV28, the J call TRBJ1-5; 9 bases agree with TRBD1. V shed 2 bases and J 4 bases; nucleotides not matched to a gene: 6. The CDR3 is 16 residues long. Germline V gene data show CDR1 as MDHEN and CDR2 as SYDVKM.